A selection of T cell receptor beta chains follows, all from one sample in a study of T cell responses to AZD1222 COVID-19 vaccine. The repertoire was sequenced with immunoSEQ multiplex PCR; TCRdb's copy has only in-frame clones and lacks some. The repertoire holds 90,000 to 120,000 clones, with around nine tenths as singletons. The source material was peripheral blood, sampled 28 days after the second AZD1222 dose. Receptors originate from an adult who received the AZD1222 COVID-19 vaccine. Each CDR3 is given with its conserved first and last residue. The D gene is left open where the match is weak. Only some rows state a clone size, as once, few, many or a class for expanded clones.

-,TRBV10-3,-,TRBJ2-7,CAISDVGGSSYEQYF,TGTGCCATCAGTGATGTTGGAGGGAGCTCCTACGAGCAGTACTTC
-,TRBV29-1,-,TRBJ1-6,CSVRPGGDSPLHF,TGCAGCGTCCGACCGGGGGGTGATTCACCCCTCCACTTT
-,TRBV13,-,TRBJ2-7,CASSPRSPDYEQYF,TGTGCCAGCAGTCCGCGTTCACCCGACTACGAGCAGTACTTC
-,TRBV7-8,-,TRBJ2-3,CASSLDARTDTQYF,TGTGCCAGCAGCTTAGATGCTCGCACAGATACGCAGTATTTT
-,TRBV5-6,-,TRBJ2-5,CASSSSDSETQYF,-
-,TRBV6-1,-,TRBJ1-2,CASSEAARQANYGYTF,TGTGCCAGCAGTGAAGCTGCCAGGCAGGCTAACTATGGCTACACCTTC
TRBD1,TRBV2,-,TRBJ2-7,CASRVDRHSYEQYF,TGTGCCAGCAGGGTGGACAGGCACTCCTACGAGCAGTACTTC
-,TRBV5-1,-,TRBJ2-3,CASRTMTGQDTQYF,TGCGCCAGCAGAACTATGACAGGCCAAGATACGCAGTATTTT
-,TRBV5-1,-,TRBJ2-7,CASSLGAAFTSYEQYF,TGCGCCAGCAGCTTGGGAGCGGCCTTTACCTCCTACGAGCAGTACTTC
-,TRBV7-9,-,TRBJ1-6,CASSLTPGDSPLHF,TGTGCCAGCAGCTTAACCCCTGGGGACTCACCCCTCCACTTT
-,TRBV4-1,-,TRBJ1-5,CASSQDSGNQPQHF,TGCGCCAGCAGCCAAGATAGTGGGAATCAGCCCCAGCATTTT
-,TRBV19,-,TRBJ1-4,CASSLTGVNEKLFF,TGTGCCAGTAGTCTAACGGGGGTGAATGAAAAACTGTTTTTT
-,TRBV27,-,TRBJ1-2,CASSSRASIYGYTF,TGTGCCAGCAGTTCCAGGGCTTCCATCTATGGCTACACCTTC
-,TRBV5-4,-,TRBJ1-1,CASSGSGTFNTEAFF,TGTGCCAGCAGCGGTTCCGGGACATTTAACACTGAAGCTTTCTTT
TRBD1,TRBV19,-,TRBJ1-6,CASSPRDRPSSPLHF,TGTGCCAGTAGTCCGAGGGACAGGCCGAGTTCACCCCTCCACTTT
TRBD1,TRBV4-3,-,TRBJ2-2,CASSQPRGTGETGELFF,TGCGCCAGCAGCCAGCCTAGGGGGACAGGTGAAACCGGGGAGCTGTTTTTT
-,TRBV29-1,once,TRBJ1-6,CSVGDFSPLHF,TGCAGCGTCGGGGACTTTTCACCCCTCCACTTT
-,TRBV5-1,few,TRBJ2-7,CASSLQIPNDEQYF,TGCGCCAGCAGCCTCCAAATCCCCAATGACGAGCAGTACTTC
-,TRBV18,-,TRBJ2-5,CASSPGQQETQYF,TGTGCCAGCTCACCAGGACAACAAGAGACCCAGTACTTC
-,TRBV6-4,few,TRBJ2-1,CASSLGSGGNEQFF,TGTGCCAGCAGCCTAGGGTCCGGGGGAAATGAGCAGTTCTTC
-,TRBV28,-,TRBJ2-2,CASSLTSGTGELFF,TGTGCCAGCAGTTTAACGTCCGGGACCGGGGAGCTGTTTTTT
TRBD1,TRBV5-5,-,TRBJ1-5,CASSFTGEGNQPQHF,TGTGCCAGCAGCTTTACAGGGGAGGGCAATCAGCCCCAGCATTTT
TRBD2,TRBV5-4,-,TRBJ2-3,CASRPSGSDTQYF,TGTGCCAGCAGGCCTAGCGGCTCAGATACGCAGTATTTT
-,TRBV6-5,-,TRBJ1-1,CASRLGGGTEAFF,TGTGCCAGCCGTCTTGGGGGGGGCACTGAAGCTTTCTTT
-,TRBV5-1,-,TRBJ2-5,CASSLGTTQETQYF,TGCGCCAGCAGCTTGGGGACGACACAAGAGACCCAGTACTTC